This T cell receptor beta chain was sequenced in a study of metastatic and nonmetastatic thyroid tumors. Whole-study context: For malignant and benign thyroid patients, tumor or nodule tissue and blood were the sources whose repertoires were compared. Overall study results and limits: Significantly greater TCR beta diversity was reportedly found in malignant thyroid tumors than in benign nodules (in blood and tumor).

This CDR3 region has 14 residues. Germline assignment: CDR1 MNHNS and CDR2 SASEGT. Trimming cost V 6 bases and J 5 bases; bases outside gene matches: 8. All patients were untreated before thyroid surgery. The authors' processing: Between-group CDR3 differences, defined by clinicopathological status, yielded a distant-metastasis classifier for papillary thyroid cancer. Using MiXCR, TCRdb reanalyzed the PCR reads. The V and J calls and clone size come from TCRdb's table, not from the authors' own analysis. Here the sample spans about 85,000 clones, around 7.8% being singletons. Concerning this clone: Antigen specificity is unknown.

This clonotype was sampled from a female donor with papillary thyroid cancer or a benign thyroid nodule (not recorded which). Some clones in this sample may be carry-over from other donors' samples. The V call is TRBV6-1, the J call TRBJ2-3, with TRBD2 matching 7 bases. The material sequenced was blood. CDR3 amino acids: CASSVVRGIDTQYF. The CDR3 nucleotides are TGTGCCAGCAGCGTGGTGCGGGGGATAGATACGCAGTATTTT.